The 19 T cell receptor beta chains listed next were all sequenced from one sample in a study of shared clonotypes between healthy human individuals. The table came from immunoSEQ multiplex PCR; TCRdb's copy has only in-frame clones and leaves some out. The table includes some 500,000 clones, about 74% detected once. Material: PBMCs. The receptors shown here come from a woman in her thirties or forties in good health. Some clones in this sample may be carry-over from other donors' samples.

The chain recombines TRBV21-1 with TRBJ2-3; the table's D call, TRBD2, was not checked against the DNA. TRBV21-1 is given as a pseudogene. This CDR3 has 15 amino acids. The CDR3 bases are TGTGCCAGCAGCAGAAGACGGGGGACCACAGATACGCAGTATTTT. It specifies CASSRRRGTTDTQYF.

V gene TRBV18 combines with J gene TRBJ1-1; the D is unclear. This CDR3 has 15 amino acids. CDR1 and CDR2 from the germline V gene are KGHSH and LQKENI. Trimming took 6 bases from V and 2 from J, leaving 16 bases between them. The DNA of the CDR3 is TGTGCCAGCTCCCCGACCTATACACTAAACACTGAAGCTTTCTTT. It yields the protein CASSPTYTLNTEAFF.

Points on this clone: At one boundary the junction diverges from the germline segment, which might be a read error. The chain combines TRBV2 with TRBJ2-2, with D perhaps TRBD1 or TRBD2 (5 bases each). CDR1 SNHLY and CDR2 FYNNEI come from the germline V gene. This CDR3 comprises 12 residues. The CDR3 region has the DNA TGTGCCAGCAGCCAGGGTCCCGGGGAGCTGTTCTTT. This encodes CASSQGPGELFF.

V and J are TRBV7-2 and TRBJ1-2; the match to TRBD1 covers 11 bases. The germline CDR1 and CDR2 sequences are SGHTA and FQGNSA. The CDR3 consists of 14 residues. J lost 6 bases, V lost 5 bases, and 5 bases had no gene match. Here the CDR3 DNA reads TGTGCCAGCAGCGTCGGACAGGGGGCGGATGGCTACACCTTC. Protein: CASSVGQGADGYTF. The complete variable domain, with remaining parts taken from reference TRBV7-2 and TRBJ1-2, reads GAGVSQSPSNKVTEKGKDVELRCDPISGHTALYWYRQSLGQGLEFLIYFQGNSAPDKSGLPSDRFSAERTGGSVSTLTIQRTQQEDSAVYLCASSVGQGADGYTFGSGTRLTVV.

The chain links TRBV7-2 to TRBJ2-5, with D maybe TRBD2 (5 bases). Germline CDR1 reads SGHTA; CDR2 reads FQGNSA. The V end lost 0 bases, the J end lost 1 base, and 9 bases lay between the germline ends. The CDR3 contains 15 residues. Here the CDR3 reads CASSLAGLVQETQYF. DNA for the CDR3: TGTGCCAGCAGCTTAGCAGGACTCGTCCAAGAGACCCAGTACTTC.

CDR3: CASSNSGLGPYGYTF. DNA for the CDR3: TGTGCCAGCAGCAACTCGGGTCTTGGGCCCTATGGCTACACCTTC. The genes are TRBV6-6 and TRBJ1-2; D gene ambiguous. Germline CDR1 MNHNY, CDR2 SVGAGI (reference sequence). The CDR3 totals 15 residues. V lost 6 bases, J lost 4 bases, and 18 bases lay in between.

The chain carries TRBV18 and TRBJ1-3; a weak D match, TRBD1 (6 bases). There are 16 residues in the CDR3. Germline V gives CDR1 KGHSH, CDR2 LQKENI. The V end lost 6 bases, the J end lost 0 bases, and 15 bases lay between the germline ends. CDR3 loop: CASSPMGAPSGNTIYF. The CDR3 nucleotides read TGTGCCAGCTCCCCCATGGGGGCTCCCTCTGGAAACACCATATATTTT. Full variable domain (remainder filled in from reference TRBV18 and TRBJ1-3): NAGVMQNPRHLVRRRGQEARLRCSPMKGHSHVYWYRQLPEEGLKFMVYLQKENIIDESGMPKERFSAEFPKEGPSILRIQQVVRGDSAAYFCASSPMGAPSGNTIYFGEGSWLTVV.

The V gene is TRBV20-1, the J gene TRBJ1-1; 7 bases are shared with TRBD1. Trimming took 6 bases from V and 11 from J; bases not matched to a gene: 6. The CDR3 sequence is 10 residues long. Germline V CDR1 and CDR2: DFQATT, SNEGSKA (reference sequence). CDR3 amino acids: CSAGDRGAFF. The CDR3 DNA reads TGCAGTGCAGGGGACAGAGGGGCTTTCTTT.

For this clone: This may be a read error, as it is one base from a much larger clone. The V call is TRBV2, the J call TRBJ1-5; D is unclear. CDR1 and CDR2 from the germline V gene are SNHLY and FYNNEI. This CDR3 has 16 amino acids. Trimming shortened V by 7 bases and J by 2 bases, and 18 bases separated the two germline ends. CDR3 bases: TGTGCCAGCACCTGGGCCACTTCTCGTGGCAATCAGCCCCAGCATTTT. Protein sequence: CASTWATSRGNQPQHF.

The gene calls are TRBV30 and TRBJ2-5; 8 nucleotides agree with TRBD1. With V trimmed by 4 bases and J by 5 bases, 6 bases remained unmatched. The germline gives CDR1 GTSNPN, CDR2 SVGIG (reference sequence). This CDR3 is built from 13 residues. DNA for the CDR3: TGTGCCTGGACCCGACAGGGGTGGGAGACCCAGTACTTC. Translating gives CAWTRQGWETQYF.

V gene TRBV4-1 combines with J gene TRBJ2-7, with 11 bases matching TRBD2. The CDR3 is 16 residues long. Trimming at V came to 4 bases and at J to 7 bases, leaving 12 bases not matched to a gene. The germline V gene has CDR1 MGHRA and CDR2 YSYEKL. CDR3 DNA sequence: TGCGCCAGCAGCCTCCCGACTAGCGGGGATCGGGGGGAGCAGTACTTC. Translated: CASSLPTSGDRGEQYF.

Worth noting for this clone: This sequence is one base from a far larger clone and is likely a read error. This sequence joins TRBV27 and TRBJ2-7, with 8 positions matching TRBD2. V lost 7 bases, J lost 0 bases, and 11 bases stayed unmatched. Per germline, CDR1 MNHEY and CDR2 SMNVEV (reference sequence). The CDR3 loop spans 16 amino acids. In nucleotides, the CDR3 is TGTGCCAGCAATTTTCTGGCTAGCGGGCTCTCCTACGAGCAGTACTTC. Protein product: CASNFLASGLSYEQYF.

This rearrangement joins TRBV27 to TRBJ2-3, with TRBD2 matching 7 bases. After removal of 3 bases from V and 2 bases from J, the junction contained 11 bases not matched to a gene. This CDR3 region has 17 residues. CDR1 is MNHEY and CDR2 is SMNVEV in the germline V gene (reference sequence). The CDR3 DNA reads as TGTGCCAGCAGTTTGCGGTCGTGGGGGGGGGACACAGATACGCAGTATTTT. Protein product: CASSLRSWGGDTDTQYF.

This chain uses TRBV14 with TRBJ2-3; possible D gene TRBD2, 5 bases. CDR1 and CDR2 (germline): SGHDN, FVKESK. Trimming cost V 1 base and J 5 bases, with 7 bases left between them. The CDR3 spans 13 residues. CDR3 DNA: TGTGCCAGCAGCCAAGCCGGAGGAGATACGCAGTATTTT. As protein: CASSQAGGDTQYF.

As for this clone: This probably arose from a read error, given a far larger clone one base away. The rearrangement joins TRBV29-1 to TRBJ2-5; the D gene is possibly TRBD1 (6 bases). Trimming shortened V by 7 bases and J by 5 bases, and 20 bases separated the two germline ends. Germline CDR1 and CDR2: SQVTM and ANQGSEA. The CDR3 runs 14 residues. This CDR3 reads CSAGGGQVAETQYF. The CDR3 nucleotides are TGCAGCGCTGGGGGCGGGCAGGTCGCGGAGACCCAGTACTTC.

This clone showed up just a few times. This CDR3 reads CAWKPGQHYEQYF. The CDR3 nucleotides are TGTGCCTGGAAGCCTGGACAGCACTACGAGCAGTACTTC. The chain couples TRBV30 to TRBJ2-7; D possibly corresponds to TRBD1 (6 bases). Looked up from germline, CDR1 is GTSNPN and CDR2 is SVGIG (reference sequence). Trimming removed 4 bases from V and 3 bases from J, with 13 bases in between. This CDR3 spans 13 amino acids.

The CDR3: CASSLADRAGNYGYTF. The CDR3 region has the DNA TGTGCCAGCAGCTTGGCCGACAGGGCGGGGAACTATGGCTACACCTTC. The genes are TRBV5-6 and TRBJ1-2, with TRBD1 identical over 7 bases. V lost 0 bases to trimming and J lost 2 bases; unmatched junction nucleotides: 7. Germline V gene sequence: CDR1 SGHDT, CDR2 YYEEEE. The CDR3 has 16 amino acids. Combining the CDR3 with reference TRBV5-6 and TRBJ1-2 gives the whole variable domain DAGVTQSPTHLIKTRGQQVTLRCSPKSGHDTVSWYQQALGQGPQFIFQYYEEEERQRGNFPDRFSGHQFPNYSSELNVNALLLGDSALYLCASSLADRAGNYGYTFGSGTRLTVV.

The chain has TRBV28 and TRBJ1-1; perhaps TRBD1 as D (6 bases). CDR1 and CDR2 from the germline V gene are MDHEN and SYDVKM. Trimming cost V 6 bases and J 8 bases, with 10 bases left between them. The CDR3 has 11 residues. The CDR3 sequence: CASSRGGEAFF. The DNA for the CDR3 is TGTGCCAGCAGCAGGGGCGGGGAAGCTTTCTTT.

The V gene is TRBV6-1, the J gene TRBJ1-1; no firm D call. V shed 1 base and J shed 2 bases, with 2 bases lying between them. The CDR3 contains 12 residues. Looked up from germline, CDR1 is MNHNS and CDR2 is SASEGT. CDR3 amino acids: CASSEGNTEAFF. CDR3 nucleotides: TGTGCCAGCAGTGAAGGCAACACTGAAGCTTTCTTT.